The 29 T cell receptor beta chains presented below share a single source sample, sequenced in a study of spatial heterogeneity in lung cancer. Time point given: sample taken at primary tumor resection. The authors sequenced whole RNA from tumor, nontumor lung or frozen PBMC without sorting. TCRdb itself ran the 5' RACE reads through MiXCR, one entry per CDR3 protein. The sample has 4,000 to 5,000 distinct CDR3 sequences; approximately 25% are singletons. Specimen: PBMCs, collected at surgery. The receptors come from a female donor with early-stage non-small cell lung cancer.

Relative to its sample, this clonotype is medium-sized. In a library made to pick up alpha chains, this beta chain is a stray read with a size that means little. The gene calls are TRBV7-9 and TRBJ2-5, with D possibly being TRBD2 (6 bases). This CDR3 comprises 16 residues. V was cut by 5 bases and J by 6 bases, with 22 bases left in between. Germline V gene lookup returns CDR1 SEHNR and CDR2 FQNEAQ (reference sequence). CDR3 nucleotide sequence: TGTGCCAGCAGCCTAAACCGGGAGCTTTCAATCCAGACCCAGTACTTC. This translates into CASSLNRELSIQTQYF.

This clonotype showed up just once. This beta chain slipped into a library made for alpha chains as a stray read, so its size is not meaningful. This chain connects TRBV7-2 to TRBJ2-3; 7 nucleotides align to TRBD1. The CDR3 is 16 amino acids. V trimming: 4 bases; J trimming: 6 bases; junction bases outside the gene matches: 13. Germline assignment: CDR1 SGHTA and CDR2 FQGNSA. Written as DNA, the CDR3 is TGTGCCAGCAGCTCCCGGGGACAGAGCACCGTGGATACGCAGTATTTT. This sequence encodes CASSSRGQSTVDTQYF.

About this clonotype itself: Being off target in a library aimed at alpha chains, this beta chain has a size of little meaning. V gene TRBV7-9 combines with J gene TRBJ2-4, with D perhaps TRBD2 (6 bases). The CDR3 runs to 16 residues. The ends were cut back, 0 bases at V and 1 base at J, with 10 bases in the middle. Germline V CDR1 and CDR2: SEHNR, FQNEAQ (reference sequence). CDR3 loop: CASSLAGSAAKNIQYF. The CDR3 nucleotides read TGTGCCAGCAGCTTAGCCGGGAGCGCGGCCAAAAACATTCAGTACTTC.

Notes on this clonotype: This beta chain is a stray read from a library made for alpha chains; its abundance is not meaningful. The rearrangement links TRBV7-8 to TRBJ2-7; the D gene is possibly TRBD2 (5 bases). Trimming removed 8 bases from V and 2 bases from J, with 22 bases in between. This CDR3 has 16 residues. Germline CDR1 is SGHVS and CDR2 is FQNEAQ. CDR3: CASCHLDWMETYEQYF. CDR3 DNA sequence: TGTGCCAGCTGCCACCTGGACTGGATGGAAACCTACGAGCAGTACTTC.

Concerning this clonotype itself: With the library built for alpha chains, this beta chain is off target and its frequency is not meaningful. This chain links TRBV7-2 with TRBJ2-4, with a possible D match to TRBD1 (6 bases). From germline, CDR1 is SGHTA and CDR2 FQGNSA. This CDR3 comprises 15 residues. V lost 5 bases and J lost 0, with 11 bases in between. CDR3 amino acids: CASSPRTVAKNIQYF. CDR3 coding DNA: TGTGCCAGCAGCCCCCGGACAGTAGCCAAAAACATTCAGTACTTC.

Only a few counts were recorded for this clonotype. The library was prepared for alpha chains; this beta chain is a stray read, so its frequency means little. J is TRBJ2-1 and V is TRBV7-2; no reliable D call. Germline assignment: CDR1 SGHTA and CDR2 FQGNSA. The CDR3 totals 13 residues. Trimming left V 4 bases short and J 6 bases short, with 10 bases between. The CDR3 loop is CASSSSAINEQFF. DNA for the CDR3: TGTGCCAGCAGCTCAAGCGCTATCAATGAGCAGTTCTTC. Full variable domain (rest looked up from reference TRBV7-2 and TRBJ2-1): GAGVSQSPSNKVTEKGKDVELRCDPISGHTALYWYRQSLGQGLEFLIYFQGNSAPDKSGLPSDRFSAERTGGSVSTLTIQRTQQEDSAVYLCASSSSAINEQFFGPGTRLTVL.

Only a few counts were recorded for this clonotype. This beta chain slipped into a library made for alpha chains as a stray read, so its size is not meaningful. This sequence joins TRBV6-1 and TRBJ1-1, with D unresolved. Germline CDR1 is MNHNS and CDR2 is SASEGT. The CDR3 loop spans 15 amino acids. The germline V and J ends were trimmed by 4 bases and 3 bases, with 15 bases remaining between them. CDR3 nucleotide sequence: TGTGCCAGCAGTGCGGGTTACGGGTCGGACACTGAAGCTTTCTTT. Protein sequence: CASSAGYGSDTEAFF.

By proportion, this clonotype is medium-sized. In a library made to pick up alpha chains, this beta chain is a stray read with a size that means little. J is TRBJ2-2 and V is TRBV9; D is undetermined. V was cut by 0 bases and J by 1 base, with 4 bases left in between. Germline CDR1 SGDLS, CDR2 YYNGEE. The CDR3 totals 14 residues. This chain's CDR3 is CASSVGQNTGELFF. Written as DNA, the CDR3 is TGTGCCAGCAGCGTAGGGCAGAACACCGGGGAGCTGTTTTTT.

Comment on this clonotype: This beta chain is an off-target read within a library intended for alpha chains, so its frequency means little. The chain has TRBV3-1 and TRBJ2-1; 7 bases are a match to TRBD2. Germline V gene data show CDR1 as LGHDT and CDR2 as YNNKEL (reference sequence). CDR3 length: 11 residues. Losses at the gene ends were 4 bases for V and 14 bases for J; bases not matched to a gene: 5. Here the CDR3 reads CASSLGLVKFF. In DNA, the CDR3 is TGTGCCAGCAGCCTAGGACTAGTGAAGTTCTTC.

This clonotype is medium-sized in the sample. Because the library targeted alpha chains, this beta chain is an off-target read whose size means little. V usage is TRBV12-3 or TRBV12-4 and J usage is TRBJ2-3; 10 nucleotides match TRBD2. The CDR3 consists of 18 residues. After removal of 7 bases from V and 1 base from J, the junction contained 14 bases not matched to a gene. The CDR3 coding sequence is TGTGCCAGCACCACCCGGGCTAGCGGGAGTAAGGGCACAGATACGCAGTATTTT. Its protein product is CASTTRASGSKGTDTQYF.

By sample share, this clonotype is medium-sized. This beta chain turned up in a library designed for alpha chains; as an off-target read, its abundance says little. The J gene is TRBJ2-2, the V gene TRBV12-3 or TRBV12-4, with TRBD2 matching 7 bases. After removal of 7 bases from V and 2 bases from J, the junction contained 10 bases not matched to a gene. This CDR3 spans 16 amino acids. In DNA, the CDR3 is TGTGCCAGCACGCCCGACGGGACTATAAACACCGGGGAGCTGTTTTTT. This codes for CASTPDGTINTGELFF.

This clonotype is medium-sized within its sample. The library was built for alpha chains, so this beta chain is an off-target read and its size means little. V and J are TRBV7-9 and TRBJ1-2, with 8 bases aligning to TRBD1. Germline trimming cut 5 bases from V and 1 base from J; bases unmatched to any gene: 6. The CDR3 spans 15 residues. Germline V gene data show CDR1 as SEHNR and CDR2 as FQNEAQ (reference sequence). CDR3 protein: CASSTTGGINYGYTF. The CDR3 nucleotides read TGTGCCAGCAGCACAACAGGGGGGATTAACTATGGCTACACCTTC.

This clonotype was detected a few times. This beta chain turned up in a library designed for alpha chains; as an off-target read, its abundance says little. The V and J genes are TRBV20-1 and TRBJ2-1; TRBD2 matches at 15 bases. Germline CDR1 reads DFQATT; CDR2 reads SNEGSKA (reference sequence). Unmatched junction bases numbered 5, after V lost 6 bases and J lost 5 bases. The CDR3 is 15 amino acids. CDR3 loop: CSAPGLAGGHNEQFF. The CDR3, as DNA: TGCAGTGCCCCGGGACTAGCGGGAGGCCACAATGAGCAGTTCTTC.

With respect to this clonotype: This beta chain lies outside the target of a library built for alpha chains; its clone size means little. V gene TRBV6-1 combines with J gene TRBJ2-1, with 10 nucleotides matching TRBD2. This CDR3 is built from 16 residues. The trim removed 6 bases at V and 6 bases at J, leaving 11 bases unmatched. Per the germline V gene, CDR1 is MNHNS and CDR2 is SASEGT. CDR3 bases: TGTGCCAGCAGCAAAACCAGACTAGCGGGTCCCAATGAGCAGTTCTTC. This translates into CASSKTRLAGPNEQFF.

By proportion, this clonotype is medium-sized. Within a library made for alpha chains, this beta chain is off target, and its count is uninformative. The chain carries TRBV5-1 and TRBJ1-2, with D perhaps TRBD1 (6 bases). The CDR3 consists of 13 residues. V was clipped by 6 bases and J by 6 bases, with 15 bases between them. Per the germline V gene, CDR1 is SGHRS and CDR2 is YFSETQ. The CDR3 reads CASTEKQGNGYTF. The CDR3 DNA follows: TGCGCCAGCACGGAGAAGCAGGGGAATGGCTACACCTTC.

This clonotype was seen only a few times. Found in a library prepared for alpha chains, this beta chain is an off-target read, and its abundance has little meaning. The chain combines TRBV7-2 with TRBJ2-1, with D unclear. The CDR3 has 13 residues. V lost 6 bases and J lost 5, with 11 bases in between. Germline V lookup: CDR1 SGHTA, CDR2 FQGNSA. CDR3 loop: CASSPSRDNEQFF. The CDR3 nucleotides are TGTGCCAGCAGTCCATCAAGAGACAATGAGCAGTTCTTC.

In its sample, this clonotype was seen a few times. This beta chain appears as a stray read in a library generated for alpha chains; its size is not informative. The chain recombines TRBV18 with TRBJ2-7; either TRBD1 or TRBD2 may fit D (6 bases each). Germline V CDR1 and CDR2: KGHSH, LQKENI. Trimming removed 6 bases from V and 3 bases from J, with 18 bases in between. The CDR3 is made up of 15 amino acids. The CDR3 nucleotides read TGTGCCAGCTCCACGGGGGCAGGGGCTAACTACGAGCAGTACTTC. This translates into CASSTGAGANYEQYF. The full variable domain, with the rest looked up from reference TRBV18 and TRBJ2-7, is NAGVMQNPRHLVRRRGQEARLRCSPMKGHSHVYWYRQLPEEGLKFMVYLQKENIIDESGMPKERFSAEFPKEGPSILRIQQVVRGDSAAYFCASSTGAGANYEQYFGPGTRLTVT.

As to this clonotype: Found in a library prepared for alpha chains, this beta chain is an off-target read, and its abundance has little meaning. The CDR3 bases are TGTGCCAGCACCCAGACAGGGGGCGCAAACATTCAGTACTTC. Its translation is CASTQTGGANIQYF. The rearrangement uses TRBV2 and TRBJ2-4; 10 nucleotides agree with TRBD1. The V gene's germline CDR1 is SNHLY and CDR2 FYNNEI. The junction had 6 bases not matched to a gene; V was cut back by 7 bases and J by 6 bases. The CDR3 runs 14 residues.

This clonotype was recorded once. This beta chain is a stray sequence in a library constructed for alpha chains; its clone size is not meaningful. The chain has TRBV6-4 and TRBJ2-3, with 7 bases fitting TRBD2. This CDR3 comprises 15 residues. J lost 0 bases, V lost 4 bases, and 4 bases had no gene match. Germline V gene sequence: CDR1 MRHNA, CDR2 SNTAGT. CDR3 DNA: TGTGCCAGCAGTGTCGGCGGGGGAAGCACAGATACGCAGTATTTT. Protein product: CASSVGGGSTDTQYF.

This clonotype turned up a few times. This beta chain is off target for a library built for alpha chains, so its abundance means little. DNA for the CDR3: TGTGCCAGCAGCCAAGGATATCGGGGCTACGAGCAGTACTTC. It specifies CASSQGYRGYEQYF. The chain employs TRBV3-1 and TRBJ2-7; tentative D call: TRBD2 (5 bases). Germline V gene sequence: CDR1 LGHDT, CDR2 YNNKEL (reference sequence). This CDR3 has 14 residues. Trimming stripped 1 base from V and 3 bases from J, with 10 bases between.

On this clonotype: Being off target in a library aimed at alpha chains, this beta chain has a size of little meaning. The chain recombines TRBV4-3 with TRBJ2-3, with 8 nucleotides matching TRBD1. Germline-derived CDR1 and CDR2 are LGHNA and YSLEER. The CDR3 runs to 15 residues. The J segment lost 4 bases and the V segment lost 1 base, leaving 4 bases of the junction unmatched. The CDR3 loop reads CASSQVYRGADTQYF. In nucleotides, the CDR3 is TGCGCCAGCAGCCAAGTTTACAGGGGGGCAGATACGCAGTATTTT.

As regards this clonotype: This beta chain lies outside the target of a library built for alpha chains; its clone size means little. V is TRBV28 and J is TRBJ2-3; D call uncertain. The germline V and J ends were trimmed by 2 bases and 3 bases, with 3 bases remaining between them. CDR3 size: 12 residues. From germline, CDR1 is MDHEN and CDR2 SYDVKM. The CDR3 bases are TGTGCCAGCAGTTTAAGAACAGATACGCAGTATTTT. Protein product: CASSLRTDTQYF.

This clonotype was counted a few times. For a library built for alpha chains, this beta chain is a stray read; little rests on its size. This chain uses TRBV7-2 with TRBJ2-2; a possible D gene is TRBD2 (6 bases). Trimming left V 2 bases short and J 1 base short, with 14 bases between. The CDR3 totals 17 residues. Germline CDR1 reads SGHTA; CDR2 reads FQGNSA. In DNA, the CDR3 is TGTGCCAGCAGCTTAAAACGGAGCGGGTTGAACACCGGGGAGCTGTTTTTT. This sequence encodes CASSLKRSGLNTGELFF.

This clonotype turned up a few times. This beta chain was picked up by a library intended for alpha chains and is off target, so its count carries little meaning. The chain links TRBV7-2 to TRBJ2-3; tentatively, D is TRBD1 (5 bases). This CDR3 spans 17 amino acids. The germline V and J ends were trimmed by 5 bases and 2 bases, with 20 bases remaining between them. Germline V gene data show CDR1 as SGHTA and CDR2 as FQGNSA. The CDR3 region is CASSRSTDPVSTDTQYF. For the CDR3, the DNA is TGTGCCAGCAGCCGATCGACAGACCCGGTTTCCACAGATACGCAGTATTTT. Looking up the rest from reference TRBV7-2 and TRBJ2-3 gives the full variable domain: GAGVSQSPSNKVTEKGKDVELRCDPISGHTALYWYRQSLGQGLEFLIYFQGNSAPDKSGLPSDRFSAERTGGSVSTLTIQRTQQEDSAVYLCASSRSTDPVSTDTQYFGPGTRLTVL.

By sample fraction, this clonotype is medium-sized (0.01 to 0.1%). For a library built for alpha chains, this beta chain is a stray read; little rests on its size. This rearrangement joins TRBV4-2 to TRBJ2-2; D not resolved. Trimming cost V 4 bases and J 0 bases, with 15 bases left between them. The CDR3 has 17 residues. Germline CDR1 LGHNA, CDR2 YNFKEQ. The CDR3 loop reads CASSRKHDLANTGELFF. The CDR3 DNA is TGTGCCAGCAGCCGCAAACATGATCTTGCGAACACCGGGGAGCTGTTTTTT.

This clonotype was recorded a few times. This beta chain is an unintended read in a library built for alpha chains; its size means little. V gene TRBV7-9 combines with J gene TRBJ2-1; D gene unclear. The germline V gene has CDR1 SEHNR and CDR2 FQNEAQ (reference sequence). The CDR3 contains 15 residues. V shed 7 bases and J shed 5 bases, with 18 bases lying between them. The CDR3 bases are TGTGCCAGCAACCCGAAGGCGCCCCCACACAATGAGCAGTTCTTC. It yields the protein CASNPKAPPHNEQFF. Full variable domain (rest looked up from reference TRBV7-9 and TRBJ2-1): DTGVSQNPRHKITKRGQNVTFRCDPISEHNRLYWYRQTLGQGPEFLTYFQNEAQLEKSRLLSDRFSAERPKGSFSTLEIQRTEQGDSAMYLCASNPKAPPHNEQFFGPGTRLTVL.

This clonotype was seen more than once but under ten times. This beta chain slipped into a library made for alpha chains as a stray read, so its size is not meaningful. The V and J genes are TRBV5-1 and TRBJ2-1; the match to TRBD2 covers 8 bases. The CDR3 is made up of 19 amino acids. Per the germline V gene, CDR1 is SGHRS and CDR2 is YFSETQ. J gave up 4 bases and V 3 bases, and 18 bases lay outside the gene matches. CDR3 nucleotide sequence: TGCGCCAGCAGCTCGCCGCCTGGGAGGCCTAGCGGGTTTTACAATGAGCAGTTCTTC. It yields the protein CASSSPPGRPSGFYNEQFF.

By share, this clonotype ranks as medium-sized. Since it is a stray read in a library aimed at alpha chains, this beta chain has a size that is not meaningful. CDR3 loop: CAISESGLHSAYEQYF. DNA for the CDR3: TGTGCCATCAGTGAGTCGGGGCTTCATAGCGCCTACGAGCAGTACTTC. V is TRBV10-3 and J is TRBJ2-7; D tentatively reads TRBD1 or TRBD2 (5 bases each). Germline V gene data show CDR1 as ENHRY and CDR2 as SYGVKD. Trimming shortened V by 0 bases and J by 2 bases, and 14 bases separated the two germline ends. There are 16 residues in the CDR3.

To note about this clonotype: This beta chain was picked up by a library intended for alpha chains and is off target, so its count carries little meaning. The chain combines TRBV2 with TRBJ2-5, with a tentative D call TRBD2 (6 bases). V was cut by 8 bases and J by 2 bases, with 15 bases left in between. Germline CDR1 is SNHLY and CDR2 is FYNNEI. There are 14 residues in the CDR3. The CDR3 DNA reads as TGTGCCAGCCAGGATGGCGGGGCTCAAGAGACCCAGTACTTC. The encoded protein is CASQDGGAQETQYF.